The rows below give T cell receptor beta chains drawn from one sample of a study of cytomegalovirus exposure and HLA in healthy donors. Sequencing used immunoSEQ multiplex PCR; TCRdb keeps in-frame clones, though not all of them. This table holds about 73,000 clones, approximately 94% found once. Sequenced sample: PBMCs. All receptors come from a woman younger than 30 in good health and CMV-seronegative. Each CDR3 is given with its conserved first and last residue. The D gene is left open where the match is weak. Expanded clones get a size class; other rows say once, few or many, or leave the size out.

D gene	V gene	J gene	clone size	CDR3 protein	CDR3 DNA
NA	TRBV29-1	TRBJ2-7	NA	CSVDSGSYEQYF	TGCAGCGTTGATTCGGGCTCCTACGAGCAGTACTTC
TRBD1	TRBV2	TRBJ1-5	NA	CASNPRDRALNQPQHF	TGTGCCAGCAACCCCCGGGACAGGGCTCTCAATCAGCCCCAGCATTTT
TRBD1	TRBV5-6	TRBJ1-1	NA	CASSLQGQANTEAFF	TGTGCCAGCAGCTTACAAGGACAGGCTAACACTGAAGCTTTCTTT
TRBD2	TRBV7-9	TRBJ2-5	NA	CASCSGLQETQYF	TGTGCCAGCTGTAGCGGGCTCCAAGAGACCCAGTACTTC
TRBD2	TRBV5-4	TRBJ2-7	NA	CASSLRGGDEQYF	TGTGCCAGCAGCCTGAGGGGAGGGGACGAGCAGTACTTC
NA	TRBV6-1	TRBJ2-1	NA	CASSESAESSYNEQFF	TGTGCCAGCAGTGAAAGCGCGGAGAGCTCCTACAATGAGCAGTTCTTC
TRBD2	TRBV7-9	TRBJ2-4	NA	CASSLSGLAGKKNILDF	TGTGCCAGCAGCTTATCCGGACTAGCGGGGAAAAAAAACATTTTAGACTTC
TRBD2	TRBV7-6	TRBJ2-2	NA	CASTFRVAGEGTGELFF	TGTGCCAGCACTTTTCGGGTGGCGGGAGAAGGAACCGGGGAGCTGTTTTTT
TRBD1	TRBV11-2	TRBJ2-1	once	CASTNTGVYNEQFF	TGTGCCAGCACCAACACAGGGGTCTACAATGAGCAGTTCTTC
NA	TRBV4-1	TRBJ1-2	NA	CASSQGSGYGYTF	TGCGCCAGCAGCCAAGGATCCGGGTATGGCTACACCTTC
TRBD1	TRBV19	TRBJ1-5	NA	CASRPSDRGHQPQHF	TGTGCCAGTAGACCCTCGGACAGGGGGCATCAGCCCCAGCATTTT
NA	TRBV19	TRBJ1-5	few	CASSIRDDSNQPQHF	TGTGCCAGTAGTATCCGGGATGATAGCAATCAGCCCCAGCATTTT
TRBD2	TRBV4-1	TRBJ2-1	NA	CASSQGPGLAGGGEQFF	TGCGCCAGCAGCCAAGGTCCCGGACTAGCGGGAGGCGGTGAGCAGTTCTTC
TRBD2	TRBV28	TRBJ2-4	NA	CASSTTSGRAHRKNIQYF	TGTGCCAGCAGCACGACTAGCGGGAGGGCCCACCGCAAAAACATTCAGTACTTC
NA	TRBV10-3	TRBJ2-7	NA	CAISDLVEQYF	TGTGCCATCAGTGATCTAGTCGAGCAGTACTTC
TRBD2	TRBV7-3	TRBJ2-2	NA	CASSASPGTSSGELFF	TGTGCCAGCAGCGCCTCCCCCGGGACTAGTTCCGGGGAGCTGTTTTTT
TRBD1	TRBV28	TRBJ1-1	few	CASSRRTGLNTEAFF	TGTGCCAGCAGCCGCCGGACAGGGCTGAACACTGAAGCTTTCTTT
TRBD1	TRBV19	TRBJ2-2	once	CASSIQGANTGELFF	TGTGCCAGTAGTATCCAGGGGGCGAACACCGGGGAGCTGTTTTTT
TRBD2	TRBV4-1	TRBJ2-3	NA	CASSSSLAAGDTQYF	TGCGCCAGCAGCTCAAGCCTAGCGGCTGGAGATACGCAGTATTTT
NA	TRBV6-5	TRBJ2-3	NA	CASSSLDTQYF	TGTGCCAGCAGCTCCCTGGATACGCAGTATTTT
NA	TRBV6-6	TRBJ1-5	NA	CASSYSRQPQHF	TGTGCCAGCAGTTACTCCCGTCAGCCCCAGCATTTT
TRBD1	TRBV4-2	TRBJ2-2	once	CASSLGTGRTGELFF	TGTGCCAGCAGCCTCGGGACAGGGCGAACCGGGGAGCTGTTTTTT